What follows are 14 T cell receptor beta chains derived from one specimen sequenced in a study of blood T cell repertoires in COVID-19. Method: immunoSEQ multiplex PCR; TCRdb's copy keeps in-frame clones and lacks some. The sample holds 370,000 or so clones, around 87% seen once. Input material: PBMCs or T cells enriched from blood (not recorded which). These receptor sequences come from a man aged 25-45 years who had recovered from COVID-19.

The table lists this clone with a count of one. The V and J genes are TRBV3-1 (or the pseudogene TRBV3-2) and TRBJ2-5; 12 nucleotides match TRBD2. The CDR3 runs to 15 residues. Germline values: CDR1 LGHDT, CDR2 YNNKEL (reference sequence). The V and J ends lost 5 bases and 5 bases, in that order; junction bases with no gene match: 6. The CDR3 sequence is CASSSLAGGRETQYF. The CDR3 DNA sequence: TGTGCCAGCAGCAGCCTAGCGGGGGGGCGGGAGACCCAGTACTTC.

The chain combines TRBV12-3 or TRBV12-4 with TRBJ1-5, with D possibly matching TRBD1 (6 bases). The CDR3 runs 13 residues. Deletions cut 6 bases from V and 2 bases from J, with 8 bases between. CDR3 in DNA: TGTGCCAGCAGGACAGGTGGCAATCAGCCCCAGCATTTT. Amino acids: CASRTGGNQPQHF.

The chain joins TRBV19 to TRBJ1-1, with D tentatively TRBD1 (5 bases). The length of the CDR3 is 16 residues. V was pared by 0 bases and J by 5 bases, with 16 bases between. Germline CDR1 LNHDA, CDR2 SQIVND (reference sequence). In DNA, the CDR3 is TGTGCCAGTAGTATAGATCTTGGGGGAGGAGGAACTGAAGCTTTCTTT. This codes for CASSIDLGGGGTEAFF.

This chain joins TRBV6-5 and TRBJ1-4, with a possible D match to TRBD1 (5 bases). Germline lookup yields CDR1 MNHEY and CDR2 SVGAGI. The CDR3 totals 14 residues. Trimming took off 6 bases at V and 6 bases at J, with 14 bases between the two ends. The CDR3 sequence: CASSLVRGDEKLFF. The CDR3 bases are TGTGCCAGCAGCTTAGTGCGGGGGGATGAAAAACTGTTTTTT.

V and J are TRBV5-5 and TRBJ1-4, with TRBD1 matching 8 bases. From germline, CDR1 is SGHKS and CDR2 YYEKEE (reference sequence). This CDR3 has 15 amino acids. J was trimmed by 8 bases and V by 0 bases; bases with no gene match: 6. Here the CDR3 DNA reads TGTGCCAGCAGCTTGGAAGGGACAGGCATCGAAAAACTGTTTTTT. Protein: CASSLEGTGIEKLFF.

The chain carries TRBV6-5 and TRBJ1-2; possibly TRBD1 for D (6 bases). V shed 2 bases and J shed 2 bases, with 9 bases lying between them. Germline V gives CDR1 MNHEY, CDR2 SVGAGI. The CDR3 is 14 residues long. The DNA for the CDR3 is TGTGCCAGCAGTTACGGGACACCGAACTATGGCTACACCTTC. Translation: CASSYGTPNYGYTF.

This clone was recorded a few times. This chain uses TRBV9 with TRBJ2-7, with D possibly TRBD1 on 6 matching bases. The V end was cut by 4 bases, the J end by 1 base, with 9 bases between. CDR3 length equals 13 residues. Germline loops: CDR1 SGDLS, CDR2 YYNGEE. Written as DNA, the CDR3 is TGTGCCAGCAGCCCAGGACAGTCCTACGAGCAGTACTTC. Translation: CASSPGQSYEQYF.

This clone was detected only a few times. The chain has TRBV7-2 and TRBJ2-3, with TRBD2 as a possible D gene (5 bases). Trimming pared 7 bases from V and 3 bases from J, leaving 14 bases between. Germline-derived CDR1 and CDR2 are SGHTA and FQGNSA. The length of the CDR3 is 14 residues. This CDR3 reads CASTRTSSTDTQYF. The CDR3 nucleotides are TGTGCCAGCACCCGGACTTCGTCTACAGATACGCAGTATTTT.

V gene TRBV10-1 combines with J gene TRBJ2-2; D unresolved. From germline, CDR1 is WNHNN and CDR2 SYGVQD (reference sequence). The CDR3 has 12 residues. V was cut by 5 bases and J by 2 bases, with 3 bases left in between. This CDR3 is CASSQNTGELFF. For the CDR3, the DNA is TGCGCCAGCAGTCAAAACACCGGGGAGCTGTTTTTT.

This clone has just one count. The chain joins TRBV13 to TRBJ1-6, with D unresolved. Germline V CDR1 and CDR2: PRHDT, FYEKMQ (reference sequence). This CDR3 is 12 amino acids long. V was trimmed by 1 base and J by 10 bases, leaving 5 bases between them. CDR3 residues: CASSLDRSPLHF. The CDR3, as DNA: TGTGCCAGCAGCTTAGACAGATCACCCCTCCACTTT.

The CDR3 DNA is TGTGCCAGCAGCCTACCGGGCGGGGGGTCCCAAGAGACCCAGTACTTC. Translation gives CASSLPGGGSQETQYF. The V call is TRBV5-4, the J call TRBJ2-5, with 8 bases that match TRBD2. V lost 4 bases to trimming and J lost 1 base; unmatched junction nucleotides: 9. This CDR3 has 16 residues. Per germline, CDR1 SGHNT and CDR2 YYREEE (reference sequence).

CDR3 loop: CASSRKGEQETQYF. DNA for the CDR3: TGTGCCAGCAGCCGCAAGGGAGAGCAAGAGACCCAGTACTTC. V gene TRBV7-9 combines with J gene TRBJ2-5, with D possibly being TRBD2 (5 bases). Germline V gene data show CDR1 as SEHNR and CDR2 as FQNEAQ (reference sequence). Trimming left V 5 bases short and J 2 bases short, with 12 bases between. The CDR3 runs to 14 residues.

This chain connects TRBV5-1 to TRBJ1-1; D unclear. Germline assignment: CDR1 SGHRS and CDR2 YFSETQ. CDR3 size: 12 residues. V was trimmed by 1 base and J by 4 bases, leaving 5 bases between them. As DNA, the CDR3 is TGCGCCAGCAGCTTGTCGTCCACTGAAGCTTTCTTT. It encodes CASSLSSTEAFF.

The CDR3 region has the DNA TGTGCCAGCAGTTACTCGGGGGGGGTGGCTGGCTACACCTTC. Protein sequence: CASSYSGGVAGYTF. The rearrangement links TRBV6-5 to TRBJ1-2; TRBD1 might be the D (5 bases). V lost 0 bases and J 7 bases, leaving 12 bases between the germline ends. Germline lookup yields CDR1 MNHEY and CDR2 SVGAGI. The CDR3 covers 14 residues.